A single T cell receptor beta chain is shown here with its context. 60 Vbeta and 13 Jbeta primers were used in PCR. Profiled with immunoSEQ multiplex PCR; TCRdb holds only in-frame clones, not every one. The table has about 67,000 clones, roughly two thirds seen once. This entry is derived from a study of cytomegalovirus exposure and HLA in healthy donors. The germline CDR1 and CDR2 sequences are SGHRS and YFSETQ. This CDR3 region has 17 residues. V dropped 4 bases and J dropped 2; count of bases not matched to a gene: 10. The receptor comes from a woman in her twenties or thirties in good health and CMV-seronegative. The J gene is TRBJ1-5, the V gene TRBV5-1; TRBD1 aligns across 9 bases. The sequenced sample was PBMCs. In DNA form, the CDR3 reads TGCGCCAGCAGCCCCGGGACAGGGATTATAGGCAATCAGCCCCAGCATTTT. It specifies CASSPGTGIIGNQPQHF.